This TCR beta chain was identified in a study of OX40 agonist ivuxolimab in advanced cancers. General study results and limits: Clonal expansion among partial responders at 0.1-3.0 mg/kg ranked near the lowest.

On this clone: What it binds is unknown.

TCRdb's table, derived via immunoSEQ multiplex PCR, lists solely in-frame clones and lacks some. The sample lists 90,000 to 150,000 clones; approximately 90% were seen once. Germline loops: CDR1 GTSNPN, CDR2 SVGIG (reference sequence). Trimming removed 3 bases from V and 2 bases from J, with 4 bases in between. This CDR3 has 11 residues. The starting material was CD4+ or CD8+ T cells sorted from blood, obtained in a trial of the OX40 agonist ivuxolimab. This receptor was taken from an adult with an advanced solid tumor such as melanoma, head and neck, liver or kidney cancer. The rearrangement links TRBV30 to TRBJ1-1; D not certain. The CDR3 sequence: CAWRANTEAFF. For the CDR3, the DNA is TGTGCCTGGAGGGCTAACACTGAAGCTTTCTTT.